This T cell receptor beta chain was identified in a study of blood T cell repertoires in COVID-19. Study-level background: T cells, B-cell-depleted T cells, or PBMCs provided the cDNA or gDNA that served as material.

The germline CDR1 and CDR2 sequences are SGHNT and YYREEE (reference sequence). V lost 4 bases, J lost 0 bases, and 9 bases stayed unmatched. CDR3 size: 17 residues. Sequencing was performed with immunoSEQ multiplex PCR; in TCRdb, only in-frame clones are kept and a portion is missing. The sample has around 320,000 clones, 89% seen once. This clonotype originated in a woman aged 25 to 39 with COVID-19, enrolled during active disease. Sequencing was done on a sample of peripheral blood. The J gene is TRBJ1-3, the V gene TRBV5-4; 8 bases match TRBD1. Here the CDR3 reads CASSQGGTGASGNTIYF. In DNA form, the CDR3 reads TGTGCCAGCAGCCAGGGAGGGACAGGCGCCTCTGGAAACACCATATATTTT.